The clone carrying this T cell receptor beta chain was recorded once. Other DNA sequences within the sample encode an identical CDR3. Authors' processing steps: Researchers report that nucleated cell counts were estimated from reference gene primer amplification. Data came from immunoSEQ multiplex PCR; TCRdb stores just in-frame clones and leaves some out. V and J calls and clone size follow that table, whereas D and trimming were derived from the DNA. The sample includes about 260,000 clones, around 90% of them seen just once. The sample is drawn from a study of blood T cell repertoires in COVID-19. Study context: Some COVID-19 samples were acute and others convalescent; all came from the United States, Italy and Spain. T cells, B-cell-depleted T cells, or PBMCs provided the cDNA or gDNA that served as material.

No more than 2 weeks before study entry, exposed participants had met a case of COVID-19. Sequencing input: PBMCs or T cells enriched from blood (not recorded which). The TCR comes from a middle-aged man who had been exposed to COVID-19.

The CDR3 DNA reads as TGTGCCAGCAGCTTGGGAGGGAGCTCCTACGAGCAGTACTTC. Protein product: CASSLGGSSYEQYF. The chain uses TRBV5-4 and TRBJ2-7; tentatively, D is TRBD2 (5 bases). This CDR3 contains 14 residues. Per the germline V gene, CDR1 is SGHNT and CDR2 is YYREEE (reference sequence). Trimming cost V 0 bases and J 0 bases, with 7 bases left between them.